These 28 T cell receptor beta chains were sequenced from one sample in a study of blood T cell repertoires in COVID-19. Produced via immunoSEQ multiplex PCR; TCRdb's table is partial and in-frame only. The sample yields 120,000 to 150,000 clones, around nine tenths seen once. Sequenced: peripheral blood. These receptors were collected from a woman aged 45 to 65 with active or convalescent COVID-19.

This sequence joins TRBV28 and TRBJ2-1, with 10 bases aligning to TRBD2. CDR3 length: 15 amino acids. The ends lost 2 bases at V and 4 bases at J; junction bases unmatched: 2. The V gene's germline CDR1 is MDHEN and CDR2 SYDVKM. This CDR3 reads CASSLLAGDYNEQFF. The CDR3 DNA is TGTGCCAGCAGTTTACTAGCGGGAGATTACAATGAGCAGTTCTTC.

This chain uses TRBV2 with TRBJ2-3; D may be TRBD2 (5 bases). Germline assignment: CDR1 SNHLY and CDR2 FYNNEI. Trimming cost V 1 base and J 1 base, with 15 bases left between them. The CDR3 contains 17 residues. In nucleotides, the CDR3 is TGTGCCAGCAGTGAAGGTCTAGCAACGGGTGGCACAGATACGCAGTATTTT. The encoded protein is CASSEGLATGGTDTQYF.

The rearrangement links TRBV5-3 to TRBJ2-7, with D possibly being TRBD1 (5 bases). TRBV5-3 is an ORF for which the function is uncertain. Trimming cost V 0 bases and J 3 bases, with 10 bases left between them. The CDR3 covers 14 residues. CDR3 sequence reads: CARSLEGEGYEQYF. The CDR3 nucleotides are TGTGCCAGAAGCTTGGAAGGGGAAGGCTACGAGCAGTACTTC.

The gene calls are TRBV5-1 and TRBJ2-7; possible D gene TRBD1, 6 bases. V lost 5 bases to trimming and J lost 3 bases, with 15 bases between them. CDR1 and CDR2 from the germline V gene are SGHRS and YFSETQ. The CDR3 is 14 residues long. The CDR3 spells CASRQGMGLYEQYF. CDR3 sequence (DNA): TGCGCCAGCAGACAGGGCATGGGGCTCTACGAGCAGTACTTC.

The rearrangement links TRBV3-1 (or the pseudogene TRBV3-2) to TRBJ2-1; 8 nucleotides line up with TRBD2. The J segment lost 6 bases and the V segment lost 9 bases, leaving 7 bases of the junction unmatched. CDR1 LGHDT and CDR2 YNNKEL come from the germline V gene (reference sequence). This CDR3 is 13 amino acids long. CDR3 region: CASERRGGNEQFF. In nucleotides, the CDR3 is TGTGCCAGTGAGCGTCGGGGGGGCAATGAGCAGTTCTTC.

This chain connects TRBV7-3 to TRBJ2-7; 7 positions match TRBD2. V dropped 0 bases and J dropped 3; count of bases not matched to a gene: 5. Germline V lookup: CDR1 SGHTA, CDR2 FQGTGA. This CDR3 region has 15 residues. The CDR3, as DNA: TGTGCCAGCAGCTTAACGACTAGCCAGTACTACGAGCAGTACTTC. Its translation: CASSLTTSQYYEQYF.

The V call is TRBV27, the J call TRBJ2-2; TRBD1 agrees at 12 bases. Germline CDR1 reads MNHEY; CDR2 reads SMNVEV (reference sequence). V was clipped by 5 bases and J by 2 bases; unmatched bases: 6. CDR3 length: 17 residues. The CDR3 sequence: CASSPIGTGGNTGELFF. The CDR3 region has the DNA TGTGCCAGCAGTCCCATCGGGACAGGGGGCAACACCGGGGAGCTGTTTTTT.

The chain is built from TRBV7-9 and TRBJ2-5; D may be TRBD1 (6 bases). Trimming removed 7 bases at V and 2 bases at J, with 11 bases between. The CDR3 totals 13 residues. Germline loops: CDR1 SEHNR, CDR2 FQNEAQ (reference sequence). The CDR3 DNA reads as TGTGCCAGCAACAGGGTCGTTCAAGAGACCCAGTACTTC. The encoded protein is CASNRVVQETQYF. Filled out from reference TRBV7-9 and TRBJ2-5, the complete variable domain reads DTGVSQNPRHKITKRGQNVTFRCDPISEHNRLYWYRQTLGQGPEFLTYFQNEAQLEKSRLLSDRFSAERPKGSFSTLEIQRTEQGDSAMYLCASNRVVQETQYFGPGTRLLVL.

The genes are TRBV24-1 and TRBJ1-2, with 8 positions matching TRBD1. CDR3 length: 13 amino acids. V gave up 4 bases and J gave up 4 bases; unmatched junction bases: 1. CDR1 is KGHDR, CDR2 SFDVKD, per germline. The CDR3 region has the DNA TGTGCCACCAGTGAGGACAGGGTCTATGGCTACACCTTC. As protein: CATSEDRVYGYTF.

This clone was seen once. V usage is TRBV7-2 and J usage is TRBJ1-2; TRBD1 aligns across 7 bases. The V gene's germline CDR1 is SGHTA and CDR2 FQGNSA. CDR3 length: 14 amino acids. Losses at the gene ends were 2 bases for V and 7 bases for J; bases not matched to a gene: 7. The CDR3 region has the DNA TGTGCCAGCAGCTTACAGGGGGGATCCGTTGGCTACACCTTC. Amino acid sequence: CASSLQGGSVGYTF.

The chain joins TRBV4-2 to TRBJ1-2; the D is unclear. CDR3 length: 15 residues. Trimming pared 0 bases from V and 7 bases from J, leaving 15 bases between. In germline, CDR1 is LGHNA, CDR2 YNFKEQ. The CDR3 protein is CASSQDPGSSAGYTF. CDR3 bases: TGTGCCAGCAGCCAAGATCCGGGAAGCTCCGCTGGCTACACCTTC.

This rearrangement joins TRBV11-1 to TRBJ2-5; tentatively, D is TRBD2 (6 bases). The CDR3 consists of 13 residues. Deletions cut 6 bases from V and 2 bases from J, with 10 bases between. Per the germline V gene, CDR1 is SGHAT and CDR2 is FQDESV (reference sequence). The CDR3 sequence is CASSRDLQETQYF. The CDR3 coding sequence is TGTGCCAGCAGTCGGGACTTACAAGAGACCCAGTACTTC.

This chain joins TRBV30 and TRBJ1-1; the D gene is possibly TRBD1 (5 bases). Germline V lookup: CDR1 GTSNPN, CDR2 SVGIG (reference sequence). The CDR3 contains 14 residues. V lost 1 base and J 0 bases, leaving 9 bases between the germline ends. For the CDR3, the DNA is TGTGCCTGGAGTGAGGGGCTTTTGAACACTGAAGCTTTCTTT. It translates to CAWSEGLLNTEAFF.

CDR3 region: CATSDLGTGSTDTQYF. The CDR3 DNA reads TGTGCCACCAGTGATTTGGGAACCGGGAGCACAGATACGCAGTATTTT. The chain carries TRBV24-1 and TRBJ2-3; D is unclear. The CDR3 length is 16 residues. Germline V CDR1 and CDR2: KGHDR, SFDVKD. V gave up 0 bases and J gave up 0 bases, with 9 bases separating them.

The chain links TRBV5-4 to TRBJ2-7; TRBD1 matches at 8 bases. The trim removed 6 bases at V and 2 bases at J, leaving 10 bases unmatched. Germline CDR1 is SGHNT and CDR2 is YYREEE (reference sequence). This CDR3 has 15 residues. The CDR3 bases are TGTGCCAGCACTAAATCCGGGACAGGACCCTACGAGCAGTACTTC. It specifies CASTKSGTGPYEQYF.

The chain links TRBV9 to TRBJ1-3; D is ambiguous. V gave up 0 bases and J gave up 4 bases, with 5 bases separating them. The germline CDR1 and CDR2 sequences are SGDLS and YYNGEE. CDR3 length: 13 residues. The CDR3 region is CASSVATGNTIYF. The DNA of the CDR3 is TGTGCCAGCAGCGTAGCTACGGGAAACACCATATATTTT.

This rearrangement joins TRBV15 to TRBJ1-2; 7 bases map to TRBD1. V shed 5 bases and J 7 bases; nucleotides not matched to a gene: 10. Germline CDR1 reads LNHNV; CDR2 reads YYDKDF (reference sequence). The length of the CDR3 is 14 residues. The CDR3 loop reads CATSGQLTGVGYTF. CDR3 in DNA: TGTGCCACCAGCGGCCAATTAACAGGGGTTGGCTACACCTTC.

The CDR3 protein is CASSYRWDRGSDTQYF. The CDR3 DNA reads as TGTGCCAGCAGTTACCGATGGGACAGGGGTTCAGATACGCAGTATTTT. The rearrangement joins TRBV27 to TRBJ2-3; 10 nucleotides agree with TRBD1. Germline lookup yields CDR1 MNHEY and CDR2 SMNVEV (reference sequence). This CDR3 comprises 16 residues. V trimming: 4 bases; J trimming: 4 bases; junction bases outside the gene matches: 8.

V usage is TRBV7-8 and J usage is TRBJ1-3, with D maybe TRBD1 (5 bases). The CDR3 is made up of 16 amino acids. CDR1 and CDR2 from the germline V gene are SGHVS and FQNEAQ. With 1 base removed from V and 2 bases from J, the gap between germline ends came to 12 bases. CDR3 bases: TGTGCCAGCAGCTTAGGGCTGGGGCGAACTGGAAACACCATATATTTT. It codes for CASSLGLGRTGNTIYF. The full variable domain, completed using reference TRBV7-8 and TRBJ1-3, is GAGVSQSPRYKVAKRGQDVALRCDPISGHVSLFWYQQALGQGPEFLTYFQNEAQLDKSGLPSDRFFAERPEGSVSTLKIQRTQQEDSAVYLCASSLGLGRTGNTIYFGEGSWLTVV.

V gene TRBV5-4 combines with J gene TRBJ1-1; 7 positions match TRBD1. CDR3 size: 15 residues. The germline V gene encodes CDR1 SGHNT and CDR2 YYREEE (reference sequence). Trimming took 4 bases from V and 4 from J; bases not matched to a gene: 10. CDR3 in DNA: TGTGCCAGCAGCCAATTAGACAGGGTGGGCACTGAAGCTTTCTTT. Translation gives CASSQLDRVGTEAFF.

The chain carries TRBV5-1 and TRBJ1-2, with 7 bases lining up with TRBD1. CDR1 SGHRS and CDR2 YFSETQ come from the germline V gene. The CDR3 is made up of 14 amino acids. V shed 4 bases and J 8 bases; nucleotides not matched to a gene: 11. The CDR3 DNA follows: TGCGCCAGCAGCCCGGGACAGCCCAAGGAGGGCTACACCTTC. Its translation is CASSPGQPKEGYTF. Drawing the rest from reference TRBV5-1 and TRBJ1-2, the complete variable domain is KAGVTQTPRYLIKTRGQQVTLSCSPISGHRSVSWYQQTPGQGLQFLFEYFSETQRNKGNFPGRFSGRQFSNSRSEMNVSTLELGDSALYLCASSPGQPKEGYTFGSGTRLTVV.

This clone has just one count. The chain recombines TRBV28 with TRBJ1-4; TRBD1 matches 10 bases. Germline V lookup: CDR1 MDHEN, CDR2 SYDVKM. Trimming removed 3 bases from V and 9 bases from J; junction bases left unmatched: 10. The CDR3 runs 16 residues. The CDR3: CASSLGTGVLMKKLFF. DNA for the CDR3: TGTGCCAGCAGTTTGGGGACAGGGGTGTTAATGAAAAAACTGTTTTTT.

This clone has just one count. The chain carries TRBV5-1 and TRBJ2-5, with TRBD2 as a possible D gene (5 bases). Germline V CDR1 and CDR2: SGHRS, YFSETQ. This CDR3 is 12 amino acids long. Trimming took off 5 bases at V and 7 bases at J, with 12 bases between the two ends. For the CDR3, the DNA is TGCGCCAGCAGTTTGATCGGGGTGACCCAGTACTTC. Amino acids: CASSLIGVTQYF. The complete variable domain, with remaining parts taken from reference TRBV5-1 and TRBJ2-5, reads KAGVTQTPRYLIKTRGQQVTLSCSPISGHRSVSWYQQTPGQGLQFLFEYFSETQRNKGNFPGRFSGRQFSNSRSEMNVSTLELGDSALYLCASSLIGVTQYFGPGTRLLVL.

This chain connects TRBV13 to TRBJ2-1; D is uncertain. The germline V and J ends were trimmed by 0 bases and 3 bases, with 6 bases remaining between them. Germline CDR1 is PRHDT and CDR2 is FYEKMQ (reference sequence). This CDR3 is 14 amino acids long. The CDR3 reads CASSLGGGYNEQFF. CDR3 bases: TGTGCCAGCAGCTTAGGCGGCGGCTACAATGAGCAGTTCTTC.

J is TRBJ1-2 and V is TRBV10-3, with TRBD1 as a possible D gene (5 bases). Per germline, CDR1 ENHRY and CDR2 SYGVKD. Trimming removed 0 bases from V and 8 bases from J, with 10 bases in between. There are 13 residues in the CDR3. The CDR3 reads CAISESGGGGYTF. The DNA for the CDR3 is TGTGCCATCAGTGAGTCGGGGGGTGGAGGCTACACCTTC.

The gene calls are TRBV6-2 or TRBV6-3 and TRBJ1-6; unclear D gene. V was pared by 5 bases and J by 9 bases, with 11 bases between. CDR1 is MNHEY, CDR2 SVGEGT, per germline. The CDR3 is made up of 13 amino acids. The chain's CDR3 is CASSTTAGSPLHF. The CDR3 nucleotides read TGTGCCAGCAGTACCACAGCTGGTTCACCCCTCCACTTT.

The chain has TRBV27 and TRBJ1-1; perhaps TRBD1 as D (5 bases). V was pared by 6 bases and J by 1 base, with 18 bases between. This CDR3 comprises 16 residues. Per germline, CDR1 MNHEY and CDR2 SMNVEV (reference sequence). As DNA, the CDR3 is TGTGCCAGCAGAAGATTCGGGACTTCGAAGAACACTGAAGCTTTCTTT. Protein product: CASRRFGTSKNTEAFF.

V gene TRBV27 combines with J gene TRBJ1-1; 9 nucleotides align to TRBD1. The V and J ends lost 6 bases and 1 base, in that order; junction bases with no gene match: 3. Looked up from germline, CDR1 is MNHEY and CDR2 is SMNVEV (reference sequence). CDR3 length: 14 amino acids. The CDR3 loop is CASRKQGANTEAFF. CDR3 in DNA: TGTGCCAGCAGAAAACAGGGGGCGAACACTGAAGCTTTCTTT.